The present entry profiles one T cell receptor (beta chain) with its context. The antigen is undetermined. The sample belongs to a study of T cells in Graves' hyperthyroidism and ophthalmopathy. Each diagnosis was grounded in clinical symptoms, serum thyroxine and TRAb, thyroid ultrasound, and orbital computed tomography. Fresh peripheral blood, about 10 ml of it, supplied the PBMCs. Germline CDR1 reads LNHNV; CDR2 reads YYDKDF (reference sequence). V was cut by 0 bases and J by 8 bases, with 11 bases left in between. CDR3 length: 14 amino acids. General study findings and limits: Blood also contained most expanded thyroid clonotypes above 0.001. Ophthalmopathy onset followed model prediction by a median roughly 6 months.

Amplified regions were TCR beta CDR3 sequences from RNA transcripts. With the HTBI primer set, the TCR CDR3 went through a first round of RT-PCR. TCRdb passed the multiplex PCR reads through MiXCR, listing each CDR3 protein once. The sample contains approximately 300,000 distinct CDR3 sequences, about 19% of which appear only once. The J gene is TRBJ2-4, the V gene TRBV15, with D perhaps being TRBD1 or TRBD2 (6 bases each). The receptor comes from a man aged 45-65 years with Graves' ophthalmopathy. The sequenced material came from blood. As DNA, the CDR3 is TGTGCCACCAGCAGAGATCAGGAGGGGGACATTCAGTACTTC. This translates into CATSRDQEGDIQYF.